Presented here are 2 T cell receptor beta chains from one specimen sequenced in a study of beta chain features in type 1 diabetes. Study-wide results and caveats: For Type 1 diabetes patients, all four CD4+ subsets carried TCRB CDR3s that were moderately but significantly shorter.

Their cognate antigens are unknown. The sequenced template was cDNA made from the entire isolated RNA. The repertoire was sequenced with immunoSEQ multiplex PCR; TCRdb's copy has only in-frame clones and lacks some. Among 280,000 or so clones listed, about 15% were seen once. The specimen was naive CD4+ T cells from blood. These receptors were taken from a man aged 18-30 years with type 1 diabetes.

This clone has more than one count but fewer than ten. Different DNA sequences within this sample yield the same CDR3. The CDR3 loop is CASSLAGSYEQYF. The CDR3 DNA reads as TGTGCCAGCAGCTTGGCTGGCTCCTACGAGCAGTACTTC. The V call is TRBV7-2, the J call TRBJ2-7; D call uncertain. Germline loops: CDR1 SGHTA, CDR2 FQGNSA. The V and J ends lost 3 bases and 0 bases respectively, with 6 bases between them. The CDR3 contains 13 residues.

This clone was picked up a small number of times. CDR3 sequence reads: CASSQEGALTNEKLFF. CDR3 in DNA: TGCGCCAGCAGCCAAGAGGGGGCCTTGACTAATGAAAAACTGTTTTTT. This chain uses TRBV4-1 with TRBJ1-4, with D tentatively TRBD1 (6 bases). This CDR3 comprises 16 residues. Trimming took off 0 bases at V and 2 bases at J, with 10 bases between the two ends. Germline assignment: CDR1 MGHRA and CDR2 YSYEKL.